What follows are 10 T cell receptor beta chains derived from one specimen sequenced in a study of blood T cell repertoires in COVID-19 (dated by TCRdb to 2019 to 2021). Libraries came from the immunoSEQ multiplex PCR assay. TCRdb's version of the immuneACCESS table is confined to in-frame rearrangements and falls short of the full clone set. An unresolved V gene accounts for under half of the shortfall where checked; the remainder is of unknown origin. Across this sample there are fewer than 300,000 clones, with about 86% seen only once. The top ten clones comprise approximately 12% of the sample. The specimen was peripheral blood. Receptors originate from a woman aged 25-40 years with COVID-19, enrolled during active disease.

This sequence joins TRBV6-5 and TRBJ2-1; no definite D call. The CDR3 totals 11 residues. The germline CDR1 and CDR2 sequences are MNHEY and SVGAGI. V lost 3 bases and J lost 9, with 6 bases in between. In nucleotides, the CDR3 is TGTGCCAGCAGTTATCTAAGTGAGCAGTTCTTC. Protein product: CASSYLSEQFF.

The chain joins TRBV7-9 to TRBJ1-2; perhaps TRBD1 as D (5 bases). Germline CDR1 is SEHNR and CDR2 is FQNEAQ (reference sequence). There are 13 residues in the CDR3. The V gene lost 6 bases and the J gene lost 4 bases, with 12 bases spanning the gap. CDR3 amino acids: CASRNGHTYGYTF. For the CDR3, the DNA is TGTGCCAGCAGGAATGGACATACCTATGGCTACACCTTC.

The chain employs TRBV3-1 (or the pseudogene TRBV3-2) and TRBJ2-7, with 8 bases that match TRBD2. The V gene end was trimmed by 0 bases and the J gene end by 12 bases; junction bases not matched to a gene: 4. The germline CDR1 and CDR2 sequences are LGHDT and YNNKEL (reference sequence). This CDR3 is 12 amino acids long. The CDR3 sequence: CASSQEGRGVYF. The CDR3 nucleotides read TGTGCCAGCAGCCAAGAGGGGCGGGGGGTGTACTTC.

The chain combines TRBV9 with TRBJ1-2, with a weak D call TRBD1 (5 bases). V shed 0 bases and J shed 1 base, with 7 bases lying between them. Germline V gives CDR1 SGDLS, CDR2 YYNGEE. The CDR3 length is 14 residues. The CDR3 nucleotides read TGTGCCAGCAGCGTAGGGCAGGGTAACTATGGCTACACCTTC. It codes for CASSVGQGNYGYTF.

The chain carries TRBV6-5 and TRBJ1-1; TRBD1 might be the D (5 bases). The CDR3 consists of 13 residues. Germline loops: CDR1 MNHEY, CDR2 SVGAGI. V was clipped by 6 bases and J by 3 bases, with 11 bases between them. CDR3 protein: CASRRWDYTEAFF. As DNA, the CDR3 is TGTGCCAGCAGGAGGTGGGACTACACTGAAGCTTTCTTT.

This rearrangement joins TRBV24-1 to TRBJ2-3, with 8 bases aligning to TRBD1. This CDR3 region has 16 residues. Trimming cost V 0 bases and J 4 bases; bases outside gene matches: 5. Germline V gives CDR1 KGHDR, CDR2 SFDVKD. CDR3 in amino acids: CATSDLGQGAADTQYF. CDR3 DNA sequence: TGTGCCACCAGTGATTTGGGGCAGGGGGCGGCAGATACGCAGTATTTT.

This chain joins TRBV5-1 and TRBJ2-7, with 12 positions matching TRBD2. The CDR3 has 19 residues. V gave up 5 bases and J gave up 2 bases; unmatched junction bases: 17. Germline values: CDR1 SGHRS, CDR2 YFSETQ. As DNA, the CDR3 is TGCGCCAGCAGGCCAGACAGCCCATTTCTAGCGGGGGGGCCCTACGAGCAGTACTTC. As protein: CASRPDSPFLAGGPYEQYF.

The V gene is TRBV6-5, the J gene TRBJ2-3; D unclear. This CDR3 has 14 residues. The V and J ends lost 2 bases and 2 bases respectively, with 8 bases between them. CDR1 and CDR2 (germline): MNHEY, SVGAGI. CDR3 DNA: TGTGCCAGCAGTTACCTACCTAACACAGATACGCAGTATTTT. Translating gives CASSYLPNTDTQYF.

The chain recombines TRBV3-1 (or the pseudogene TRBV3-2) with TRBJ2-5, with TRBD1 matching over 7 bases. CDR1 is LGHDT and CDR2 is YNNKEL in the germline V gene (reference sequence). This CDR3 is 14 amino acids long. The trim removed 4 bases at V and 3 bases at J, leaving 5 bases unmatched. The CDR3 region has the DNA TGTGCCAGCAGCCTCCTGGACAGGAAAGAGACCCAGTACTTC. It is translated as CASSLLDRKETQYF.

This clone was seen a single time. This chain uses TRBV3-1 (or the pseudogene TRBV3-2) with TRBJ2-7; the match to TRBD1 covers 11 bases. The CDR3 is made up of 15 amino acids. The V gene end was trimmed by 1 base and the J gene end by 3 bases; junction bases not matched to a gene: 2. Germline loops: CDR1 LGHDT, CDR2 YNNKEL (reference sequence). The CDR3, as DNA: TGTGCCAGCAGCCAAGCCGGGACAGGGGGCTACGAGCAGTACTTC. Amino acid sequence: CASSQAGTGGYEQYF.